The present T cell receptor (beta chain) was sequenced within a study of T cells after yellow fever vaccination (dated by TCRdb to between 2019 and 2020). In the study overall: The SMART-Seq v4 Ultra Low Input RNA kit was used to prepare libraries from fractions with low cell numbers. Two healthy male donors made up the cohort, one aged 18 to 30 years and the other aged 30 to 40 years. Bulk TCR alpha and beta repertoires were sequenced longitudinally to track T-cell clones before and after primary and booster YFV17D yellow fever vaccination. Blood was drawn at multiple timepoints before and after primary and secondary immunization, with bulk PBMC replicates and cell subsets isolated.

From its cysteine to its phenylalanine, the CDR3 spans 15 amino acids. The entry retains the CDR3 DNA only, 45 bases that are in frame from base 1. Compared with germline, V lacks 4 bases and J lacks 6 bases; bases without a gene match: 9. The germline V gene (reference sequence) gives CDR1 as SEHNR and CDR2 as FQNEAQ. Overall study outcomes, separate from this receptor: Compared with the primary T-cell response, the secondary T-cell response was faster but weaker, reaching its peak on day 5 rather than on day 15. Most clones expanded after primary vaccination (96% of CD4 and approximately 90% of CD8) were re-detected after the booster, suggesting that broad memory maintenance occurred. The study included only two donors, which limits how far the findings can be generalized. Computational filtering was needed because FACS-sorted repertoires could contain abundant contaminating clonotypes from the bulk population. A small fraction of clonotypes showed up in both the CD4 and CD8 compartments, probably as a result of convergent recombination.

In light of the paper, this sample's treatment or condition label describes: live attenuated yellow fever vaccine strain. At each blood-draw timepoint, two biological replicates of bulk PBMCs were collected. A standard Ficoll-Paque protocol was used to isolate PBMCs from peripheral blood. TriZol was used to extract RNA from bulk PBMCs, CD4 and CD8 fractions, and dextramer-positive and dextramer-negative fractions. TCR cDNA was synthesized by 5'RACE template switching, which introduced a universal primer site and unique molecular identifiers. Priming for cDNA synthesis came from both the TCR alpha and TCR beta constant segments. Library amplification used two PCR steps, and the second PCR step added sample barcodes and sequencing adapters. Sequencing of the libraries was done on either Illumina HiSeq 2500 (2x100 bp) or NovaSeq (2x150 bp). As for how the authors treated the data: MIGEC was used to demultiplex reads and collapse the reads into UMI consensus sequences, and MiXCR was used for V(D)J alignment. Clonotypes responding to the vaccine were identified with edgeR on replicate PBMC samples, with the criteria of FDR below 0.01 and a log2 fold change above 5 up to day 15. Each bulk clonotype received a CD4 or CD8 identity based on whether the sequenced CD4 or CD8 repertoire contained that clonotype at higher abundance. TCRdb redid the processing of the public reads, applying fastp at Q25 and MiXCR, and retained in-frame beta chains. CDR3 protein duplicates are merged, each entry listing the most common genes and DNA. The V and J calls shown here were made by TCRdb, not taken from the authors' results. The sample has a few hundred thousand distinct CDR3 sequences on record, about 8.3% of them singletons. About 16% of the sample is held by the ten biggest clonotypes.

This clonotype was counted between two and nine times. This receptor's antigen is unknown. No much larger clonotype is one base removed from it; base qualities were not supplied. The sequencing used PBMCs, collected 45 days after the first yellow fever vaccination. The rearranged segments are TRBV7-9 and TRBJ1-2; 9 junctional bases match TRBD1. This clonotype originated in a young man who received the YFV17D yellow fever vaccine. This receptor carries the CDR3 CASSSRDRVFDGYTF. The DNA is as follows: TGTGCCAGCAGCTCCCGGGACAGGGTATTCGATGGCTACACCTTC.